One sample yielded the 25 T cell receptor beta chains listed below, sequenced in a study of neoadjuvant nivolumab and ipilimumab in lung cancer. Method: immunoSEQ multiplex PCR; TCRdb's copy keeps in-frame clones and lacks some. Of around 7,500 clones in the sample, less than 85% were seen once. This material consisted of tumor tissue, taken after neoadjuvant nivolumab, alone or with ipilimumab, at or shortly before surgery. The receptors here all came from an adult with non-small cell lung cancer.

The V and J genes are TRBV7-9 and TRBJ2-7, with unresolved D. The length of the CDR3 is 12 residues. The V gene lost 5 bases and the J gene lost 2 bases, with 7 bases spanning the gap. CDR1 is SEHNR and CDR2 is FQNEAQ in the germline V gene (reference sequence). This chain's CDR3 is CASSENTYEQYF. The CDR3 DNA reads as TGTGCCAGCAGCGAGAATACCTACGAGCAGTACTTC.

The chain is built from TRBV10-1 and TRBJ2-5; 10 nucleotides line up with TRBD2. Unmatched junction bases numbered 19, after V lost 11 bases and J lost 4 bases. CDR1 is WNHNN, CDR2 SYGVQD, per germline (reference sequence). This CDR3 spans 17 amino acids. The CDR3 coding sequence is TGCGCCGGCCAGTGGGGGAGTAGGGGACTAGCGAGAGAGACCCAGTACTTC. Its translation: CAGQWGSRGLARETQYF.

The chain joins TRBV14 to TRBJ2-3; D call uncertain. Germline-derived CDR1 and CDR2 are SGHDN and FVKESK. CDR3 length: 14 amino acids. The V end was cut by 0 bases, the J end by 3 bases, with 7 bases between. For the CDR3, the DNA is TGTGCCAGCAGCCAAGACCCAGGAACAGATACGCAGTATTTT. It translates to CASSQDPGTDTQYF.

The CDR3 nucleotides are TGTGCCATCAGTGACTTAACAGGGGATGGCTACACCTTC. Its protein product is CAISDLTGDGYTF. The chain combines TRBV10-3 with TRBJ1-2; 7 bases map to TRBD1. The ends lost 3 bases at V and 6 bases at J; junction bases unmatched: 4. Germline V gene data show CDR1 as ENHRY and CDR2 as SYGVKD. The CDR3 is 13 residues long.

V usage is TRBV18 and J usage is TRBJ1-1, with no clear D. From germline, CDR1 is KGHSH and CDR2 LQKENI. V was pared by 5 bases and J by 3 bases, with 7 bases between. This CDR3 spans 12 amino acids. The CDR3 DNA reads TGTGCCAGCTCAGGGATGGACACTGAAGCTTTCTTT. It translates to CASSGMDTEAFF.

The chain combines TRBV7-2 with TRBJ2-7; D may be TRBD2 (7 bases). Germline loops: CDR1 SGHTA, CDR2 FQGNSA. The CDR3 is 13 residues long. The V gene lost 3 bases and the J gene lost 7 bases, with 13 bases spanning the gap. The CDR3 nucleotides are TGTGCCAGCAGCTTCCTACAGGGAGGGGAGCAGTACTTC. Protein: CASSFLQGGEQYF.

The genes are TRBV29-1 and TRBJ2-1, with D possibly matching TRBD1 (5 bases). Germline-derived CDR1 and CDR2 are SQVTM and ANQGSEA. Trimming cost V 4 bases and J 7 bases, with 8 bases left between them. This CDR3 spans 11 amino acids. The CDR3 sequence: CSVVRVNEQFF. DNA of the CDR3: TGCAGCGTTGTCAGGGTAAATGAGCAGTTCTTC.

The V call is TRBV7-9, the J call TRBJ1-1, with D uncertain. V shed 1 base and J shed 0 bases, with 15 bases lying between them. Per the germline V gene, CDR1 is SEHNR and CDR2 is FQNEAQ (reference sequence). The CDR3 contains 17 residues. The CDR3, as DNA: TGTGCCAGCAGCTTAGTATCGGCCAACGCTATGAACACTGAAGCTTTCTTT. Its protein is CASSLVSANAMNTEAFF.

The rearrangement joins TRBV5-5 to TRBJ1-2; 8 bases match TRBD1. The CDR3 is 13 residues long. The germline gives CDR1 SGHKS, CDR2 YYEKEE (reference sequence). Trimming cost V 4 bases and J 6 bases; bases outside gene matches: 5. For the CDR3, the DNA is TGTGCCAGCAGCACAACAGGGGGGAATGGCTACACCTTC. Translating it yields CASSTTGGNGYTF. Combining the CDR3 with reference TRBV5-5 and TRBJ1-2 gives the whole variable domain DAGVTQSPTHLIKTRGQQVTLRCSPISGHKSVSWYQQVLGQGPQFIFQYYEKEERGRGNFPDRFSARQFPNYSSELNVNALLLGDSALYLCASSTTGGNGYTFGSGTRLTVV.

This rearrangement joins TRBV28 to TRBJ1-2, with 9 bases identical to TRBD1. The V gene's germline CDR1 is MDHEN and CDR2 SYDVKM. J gave up 8 bases and V 8 bases, and 9 bases lay outside the gene matches. The CDR3 has 13 residues. CDR3 loop: CASALQGAHGYTF. CDR3 DNA sequence: TGTGCCAGCGCCTTACAGGGGGCGCACGGCTACACCTTC.

This chain links TRBV11-2 with TRBJ2-1; D gene ambiguous. Trimming removed 5 bases at V and 15 bases at J, with 20 bases between. Germline CDR1 and CDR2: SGHAT and FQNNGV. There are 13 residues in the CDR3. The CDR3 protein is CASSLLPGYHPFF. For the CDR3, the DNA is TGTGCCAGCAGCCTACTTCCCGGGTACCACCCGTTCTTC.

The chain combines TRBV7-9 with TRBJ2-3; unclear D gene. The CDR3 loop spans 16 amino acids. Germline V gene data show CDR1 as SEHNR and CDR2 as FQNEAQ (reference sequence). V was pared by 5 bases and J by 2 bases, with 17 bases between. CDR3 nucleotides: TGTGCCAGCAGCATCCCTTTGACGGAGACCACAGATACGCAGTATTTT. It codes for CASSIPLTETTDTQYF. The full variable domain, with the rest looked up from reference TRBV7-9 and TRBJ2-3, is DTGVSQNPRHKITKRGQNVTFRCDPISEHNRLYWYRQTLGQGPEFLTYFQNEAQLEKSRLLSDRFSAERPKGSFSTLEIQRTEQGDSAMYLCASSIPLTETTDTQYFGPGTRLTVL.

This chain links TRBV5-1 with TRBJ2-5; no clear D gene. Trimming shortened V by 1 base and J by 2 bases, and 12 bases separated the two germline ends. Looked up from germline, CDR1 is SGHRS and CDR2 is YFSETQ. This CDR3 has 15 amino acids. CDR3 coding DNA: TGCGCCAGCAGCTTGATCTCCCGCCTACAAGAGACCCAGTACTTC. Encoded protein: CASSLISRLQETQYF. Looking up the rest from reference TRBV5-1 and TRBJ2-5 gives the full variable domain: KAGVTQTPRYLIKTRGQQVTLSCSPISGHRSVSWYQQTPGQGLQFLFEYFSETQRNKGNFPGRFSGRQFSNSRSEMNVSTLELGDSALYLCASSLISRLQETQYFGPGTRLLVL.

This clone was detected only a few times. This chain connects TRBV27 to TRBJ2-7, with D tentatively TRBD1 or TRBD2 (5 bases each). V lost 5 bases, J lost 4 bases, and 15 bases lay in between. The CDR3 is made up of 14 amino acids. CDR1 and CDR2 (germline): MNHEY, SMNVEV (reference sequence). This CDR3 is CASSPPGGRYEQYF. CDR3 sequence (DNA): TGTGCCAGCAGTCCCCCTGGGGGTCGGTACGAGCAGTACTTC.

This chain connects TRBV19 to TRBJ2-7, with TRBD2 matching over 10 bases. The CDR3 loop spans 14 amino acids. Germline lookup yields CDR1 LNHDA and CDR2 SQIVND (reference sequence). Trimming removed 4 bases from V and 5 bases from J; junction bases left unmatched: 5. The CDR3 sequence is CASSKSGRANEQYF. The CDR3 bases are TGTGCCAGTAGTAAAAGCGGGAGGGCCAACGAGCAGTACTTC.

V is TRBV6-5 and J is TRBJ2-5; D unresolved. Germline V gene lookup returns CDR1 MNHEY and CDR2 SVGAGI. Deletions cut 1 base from V and 2 bases from J, with 5 bases between. The length of the CDR3 is 13 residues. CDR3: CASSYLGQETQYF. For the CDR3, the DNA is TGTGCCAGCAGTTACTTGGGGCAAGAGACCCAGTACTTC.

The J gene is TRBJ2-3, the V gene TRBV29-1; 7 bases line up with TRBD1. CDR3 length: 16 amino acids. V was clipped by 1 base and J by 2 bases; unmatched bases: 9. The germline CDR1 and CDR2 sequences are SQVTM and ANQGSEA. The CDR3 DNA reads as TGCAGCGTTGAAGGGTTAGGGGGCTGGAACACAGATACGCAGTATTTT. This codes for CSVEGLGGWNTDTQYF.

The chain combines TRBV19 with TRBJ1-1; D unresolved. Germline lookup yields CDR1 LNHDA and CDR2 SQIVND (reference sequence). The germline V and J ends were trimmed by 5 bases and 1 base, with 11 bases remaining between them. This CDR3 is built from 14 residues. The CDR3 loop is CASSPIGWNTEAFF. Here the CDR3 DNA reads TGTGCCAGTAGTCCCATTGGGTGGAACACTGAAGCTTTCTTT.

The chain links TRBV19 to TRBJ1-5; 8 positions match TRBD1. The CDR3 loop spans 14 amino acids. The V and J ends lost 8 bases and 5 bases, in that order; junction bases with no gene match: 8. In germline, CDR1 is LNHDA, CDR2 SQIVND (reference sequence). The CDR3 bases are TGTGCCAGTGGAGTGACAGGGGAGGATCAGCCCCAGCATTTT. It codes for CASGVTGEDQPQHF.

The CDR3 sequence: CASSEMRQSSGNTIYF. The DNA of the CDR3 is TGCGCCAGCAGTGAGATGCGGCAGAGCTCTGGAAACACCATATATTTT. V is TRBV10-2 and J is TRBJ1-3; no firm D call. CDR1 is WSHSY and CDR2 is SAAADI in the germline V gene. The CDR3 covers 16 residues. V was shortened by 2 bases and J by 0 bases, with 11 bases between the two germline ends.

The chain combines TRBV7-8 with TRBJ1-3, with a possible D match to TRBD1 (5 bases). Germline V gene lookup returns CDR1 SGHVS and CDR2 FQNEAQ. V gave up 1 base and J gave up 1 base, with 14 bases separating them. The CDR3 contains 17 residues. The CDR3: CASSLEWGRGSGNTIYF. DNA for the CDR3: TGTGCCAGCAGCTTAGAATGGGGACGAGGTTCTGGAAACACCATATATTTT. The full variable domain, rest sourced from reference TRBV7-8 and TRBJ1-3, is GAGVSQSPRYKVAKRGQDVALRCDPISGHVSLFWYQQALGQGPEFLTYFQNEAQLDKSGLPSDRFFAERPEGSVSTLKIQRTQQEDSAVYLCASSLEWGRGSGNTIYFGEGSWLTVV.

This clone was detected once. This CDR3 is CASSPGTEPYEQYF. Here the CDR3 DNA reads TGTGCCAGCTCACCAGGGACTGAACCCTACGAGCAGTACTTC. The chain has TRBV18 and TRBJ2-7; D is perhaps TRBD2 (6 bases). V was pared by 2 bases and J by 2 bases, with 10 bases between. The germline V gene has CDR1 KGHSH and CDR2 LQKENI. CDR3 size: 14 residues.

The J gene is TRBJ2-7, the V gene TRBV28; 10 bases are a match to TRBD2. Germline CDR1 MDHEN, CDR2 SYDVKM. The CDR3 is made up of 16 amino acids. V shed 3 bases and J 10 bases; nucleotides not matched to a gene: 15. The CDR3 loop reads CASSFTGGTSAPQQYF. The CDR3 DNA reads as TGTGCCAGCAGTTTTACAGGAGGGACTAGCGCTCCTCAACAGTACTTC.

This clone was seen a handful of times. The DNA for the CDR3 is TGTGCCACCAGTGAGAGCTTCAACACTGAAGCTTTCTTT. It codes for CATSESFNTEAFF. This chain links TRBV15 with TRBJ1-1; D remains ambiguous. V dropped 6 bases and J dropped 2 bases, with 10 bases sitting between them. CDR1 and CDR2 (germline): LNHNV, YYDKDF (reference sequence). The CDR3 length is 13 residues.

This chain links TRBV5-1 with TRBJ2-3; TRBD2 agrees at 9 bases. V lost 4 bases to trimming and J lost 2 bases; unmatched junction nucleotides: 8. The CDR3 runs 16 residues. Germline CDR1 is SGHRS and CDR2 is YFSETQ. For the CDR3, the DNA is TGCGCCAGCAGCCACGGGAGCGGGGGGACCACAGATACGCAGTATTTT. This encodes CASSHGSGGTTDTQYF.